Presented here are 23 T cell receptor beta chains from one specimen sequenced in a study of blood T cells in healthy people across ages. Primers used in a second PCR of about 6 to 11 cycles were a sample-barcoded 5' primer and a J-beta primer mix. TCRdb independently ran MiXCR on the 5' RACE reads; one entry per CDR3 protein. The sample gives around 1,800,000 distinct CDR3 sequences, about two fifths of which show up once; approximately 22% is in the top ten. Sequenced input: blood. These receptors all stem from a human donor in good health.

The chain uses TRBV4-3 and TRBJ1-6; a possible D gene is TRBD1 (6 bases). The germline V and J ends were trimmed by 0 bases and 10 bases, with 22 bases remaining between them. This CDR3 is 18 amino acids long. CDR1 and CDR2 (germline): LGHNA, YSLEER. The CDR3 sequence: CASSQEKNVGARGSPLHF. The CDR3 DNA follows: TGCGCCAGCAGCCAAGAAAAGAATGTGGGGGCCCGGGGGTCACCCCTCCACTTT.

This clonotype was observed a few times. V usage is TRBV6-6 and J usage is TRBJ1-5; D gene uncertain. The germline V and J ends were trimmed by 2 bases and 0 bases, with 8 bases remaining between them. There are 15 residues in the CDR3. Germline-derived CDR1 and CDR2 are MNHNY and SVGAGI (reference sequence). CDR3 DNA sequence: TGTGCCAGCAGTTACGGGCACCTTAGCAATCAGCCCCAGCATTTT. The encoded protein is CASSYGHLSNQPQHF.

The rearrangement uses TRBV7-3 and TRBJ1-6; TRBD1 might be the D (5 bases). V was cut by 4 bases and J by 7 bases, with 14 bases left in between. The CDR3 extends over 15 amino acids. From germline, CDR1 is SGHTA and CDR2 FQGTGA. The CDR3: CASSSAATVNSPLHF. In DNA, the CDR3 is TGTGCCAGCAGCTCCGCGGCGACAGTAAATTCACCCCTCCACTTT. The entire variable domain, with the rest obtained from reference TRBV7-3 and TRBJ1-6, is as follows: GAGVSQTPSNKVTEKGKYVELRCDPISGHTALYWYRQSLGQGPEFLIYFQGTGAADDSGLPNDRFFAVRPEGSVSTLKIQRTERGDSAVYLCASSSAATVNSPLHFGNGTRLTVT.

CDR3 residues: CASSYRGESSYEQYF. CDR3 sequence (DNA): TGTGCCAGCAGTTATAGGGGAGAGAGCTCCTACGAGCAGTACTTC. The chain couples TRBV6-6 to TRBJ2-4, with D perhaps assigned TRBD1 or TRBD2 (5 bases each). Matching the DNA end better, TRBJ2-7 makes the J call doubtful. Per the germline V gene, CDR1 is MNHNY and CDR2 is SVGAGI (reference sequence). The CDR3 runs to 15 residues.

This clonotype was recorded only once. The chain is built from TRBV10-3 and TRBJ2-1, with TRBD2 matching over 12 bases. The CDR3 is made up of 20 amino acids. CDR1 is ENHRY and CDR2 is SYGVKD in the germline V gene. The junction had 16 bases not matched to a gene; V was cut back by 7 bases and J by 0 bases. CDR3 amino acids: CAIKARAVTSGGSSYNEQFF. CDR3 nucleotides: TGTGCCATCAAAGCCCGAGCCGTGACTAGCGGGGGAAGCTCCTACAATGAGCAGTTCTTC.

The chain has TRBV6-4 and TRBJ2-6; D uncertain. Germline CDR1 and CDR2: MRHNA and SNTAGT. Trimming took off 4 bases at V and 0 bases at J, with 7 bases between the two ends. The length of the CDR3 is 15 residues. This CDR3 is CASSAAASGANVLTF. In DNA form, the CDR3 reads TGTGCCAGCAGTGCCGCTGCCTCTGGGGCCAACGTCCTGACTTTC.

There are a few counts of this clonotype. This sequence joins TRBV5-1 and TRBJ2-7; TRBD1 is a possible D gene (6 bases). The CDR3 is 14 amino acids. Trimming shortened V by 3 bases and J by 5 bases, and 15 bases separated the two germline ends. CDR1 SGHRS and CDR2 YFSETQ come from the germline V gene. The CDR3 DNA reads as TGCGCCAGCAGCTCGTACAGGGACGGGGACGAGCAGTACTTC. Translation gives CASSSYRDGDEQYF.

In this sample, this clonotype turned up a few times. The V gene is TRBV7-9, the J gene TRBJ1-2, with D tentatively TRBD1 (6 bases). Trimming pared 1 base from V and 0 bases from J, leaving 12 bases between. CDR1 and CDR2 from the germline V gene are SEHNR and FQNEAQ (reference sequence). The length of the CDR3 is 16 residues. The CDR3 spells CASSLDRDSTNYGYTF. In DNA, the CDR3 is TGTGCCAGCAGCTTAGACAGGGACTCGACTAACTATGGCTACACCTTC.

This clonotype was seen only once. V is TRBV7-9 and J is TRBJ2-1, with 12 nucleotides matching TRBD1. The CDR3 has 16 residues. J lost 8 bases, V lost 5 bases, and 10 bases had no gene match. Germline loops: CDR1 SEHNR, CDR2 FQNEAQ (reference sequence). CDR3 in DNA: TGTGCCAGCAGCGAGATTCCGGGACAGGGGGCCGATGAGCAGTTCTTC. This translates into CASSEIPGQGADEQFF.

This clonotype turned up a few times. V is TRBV20-1 and J is TRBJ2-7, with TRBD1 matching 9 bases. CDR3 size: 14 residues. The germline CDR1 and CDR2 sequences are DFQATT and SNEGSKA (reference sequence). J gave up 1 base and V 6 bases, and 7 bases lay outside the gene matches. In nucleotides, the CDR3 is TGCAGTGCGAAGGACAGGGGCGTTTCCTACGAGCAGTACTTC. Residues: CSAKDRGVSYEQYF.

The chain couples TRBV6-1 to TRBJ2-7; a possible D gene is TRBD1 (6 bases). V was cut by 4 bases and J by 10 bases, with 20 bases left in between. Germline CDR1 is MNHNS and CDR2 is SASEGT. This CDR3 contains 14 residues. CDR3 DNA sequence: TGTGCCAGCAGTGCAAACAGGGACCAAGAGAGCCAGTACTTC. Translating it yields CASSANRDQESQYF.

This rearrangement joins TRBV29-1 to TRBJ2-1; TRBD1 aligns across 9 bases. After removal of 2 bases from V and 10 bases from J, the junction contained 12 bases not matched to a gene. The CDR3 runs to 15 residues. Germline CDR1 SQVTM, CDR2 ANQGSEA. CDR3 region: CSVETDRGGSYEQFF. In DNA form, the CDR3 reads TGCAGCGTTGAAACGGACAGGGGAGGATCCTACGAGCAGTTCTTC.

The chain couples TRBV20-1 to TRBJ2-3; possible D gene TRBD1, 6 bases. Germline values: CDR1 DFQATT, CDR2 SNEGSKA (reference sequence). CDR3 size: 15 residues. V shed 4 bases and J shed 2 bases, with 16 bases lying between them. DNA for the CDR3: TGCAGTGCTACAGGGGCAGGGGTGATCACAGATACGCAGTATTTT. Its translation is CSATGAGVITDTQYF.

The chain employs TRBV7-3 and TRBJ2-5; 8 bases align to TRBD2. Germline CDR1 and CDR2: SGHTA and FQGTGA. This CDR3 contains 13 residues. Trimming removed 5 bases from V and 6 bases from J; junction bases left unmatched: 5. The CDR3 is CASSNSGEQTQYF. The CDR3 DNA sequence: TGTGCCAGCAGCAATAGCGGGGAACAGACCCAGTACTTC.

This clonotype was found a few times. The rearrangement joins TRBV7-2 to TRBJ2-3; D is unclear. The CDR3 has 12 amino acids. V was cut by 0 bases and J by 8 bases, with 6 bases left in between. CDR1 SGHTA and CDR2 FQGNSA come from the germline V gene. The CDR3 sequence: CASSLAGSTQYF. The DNA for the CDR3 is TGTGCCAGCAGCTTAGCGGGAAGTACGCAGTATTTT.

The genes are TRBV10-3 and TRBJ2-7; D might be TRBD2 (6 bases). This CDR3 region has 14 residues. V was cut by 10 bases and J by 1 base, with 17 bases left in between. Germline lookup yields CDR1 ENHRY and CDR2 SYGVKD. The CDR3, as DNA: TGTGCCACCGCCGGGGACTTCAATTCCTACGAGCAGTACTTC. Residues: CATAGDFNSYEQYF.

A few counts support this clonotype. This chain uses TRBV7-9 with TRBJ2-5, with 7 bases identical to TRBD1. Losses at the gene ends were 8 bases for V and 4 bases for J; bases not matched to a gene: 7. CDR1 and CDR2 (germline): SEHNR, FQNEAQ (reference sequence). The CDR3 consists of 13 residues. This chain's CDR3 is CASGDRVAETQYF. The CDR3 DNA reads TGTGCCAGCGGCGACAGGGTCGCAGAGACCCAGTACTTC.

This clonotype was picked up a small number of times. This chain connects TRBV28 to TRBJ2-4; D uncertain. The V and J ends lost 7 bases and 0 bases respectively, with 16 bases between them. CDR1 and CDR2 from the germline V gene are MDHEN and SYDVKM. The CDR3 loop spans 16 amino acids. The CDR3 bases are TGTGCCAGCACCCCGTATGGGGAACTAGCCAAAAACATTCAGTACTTC. This encodes CASTPYGELAKNIQYF.

This clonotype was found a few times. In DNA form, the CDR3 reads TGTGCCATCAGTGAGTTGCCGGCGGATAATTCACCCCTCCACTTT. Translation gives CAISELPADNSPLHF. The chain is built from TRBV10-3 and TRBJ1-6, with D unresolved. Trimming pared 1 base from V and 5 bases from J, leaving 9 bases between. The CDR3 has 15 residues. Germline CDR1 and CDR2: ENHRY and SYGVKD.

This chain uses TRBV6-2 or TRBV6-3 with TRBJ2-1; 8 nucleotides match TRBD1. The germline gives CDR1 MNHEY, CDR2 SVGEGT. V shed 5 bases and J 4 bases; nucleotides not matched to a gene: 4. The CDR3 is made up of 14 amino acids. The CDR3 loop is CASSRQGFYNEQFF. CDR3 DNA: TGTGCCAGCAGTCGACAGGGGTTTTACAATGAGCAGTTCTTC.

This chain connects TRBV7-6 to TRBJ2-7, with D uncertain. The J call could be wrong; TRBJ2-5 is a better fit for the DNA end. The CDR3 has 14 amino acids. Germline assignment: CDR1 SGHVS and CDR2 FNYEAQ. DNA of the CDR3: TGTGCCAGCAGCTTTGTTAAGTCCCCAGAGACCCAGTACTTC. Its protein product is CASSFVKSPETQYF.

This clonotype was detected a few times. This rearrangement joins TRBV10-3 to TRBJ1-2, with D hard to call. V was clipped by 6 bases and J by 0 bases, with 11 bases between them. The germline gives CDR1 ENHRY, CDR2 SYGVKD. CDR3 length equals 14 residues. CDR3 bases: TGTGCCATCAGCCAGGAGCCCGCTAACTATGGCTACACCTTC. Its protein product is CAISQEPANYGYTF.

The chain is built from TRBV7-9 and TRBJ2-5; D is undetermined. The V gene's germline CDR1 is SEHNR and CDR2 FQNEAQ (reference sequence). The V end was cut by 4 bases, the J end by 5 bases, with 8 bases between. CDR3 length: 12 amino acids. The CDR3 reads CASSSHPETQYF. The DNA for the CDR3 is TGTGCCAGCAGCTCCCACCCGGAGACCCAGTACTTC.